The 20 T cell receptor beta chains below all came from one sample that was sequenced in a study of cytomegalovirus exposure and HLA in healthy donors. Assay used: immunoSEQ multiplex PCR; TCRdb lists only in-frame clones, some missing. This table has about 55,000 clones, 90% appearing once. The sequencing sample was made of PBMCs. The receptors were sampled from a man between 18 and 35 years old in good health and CMV-seronegative.

The rearrangement joins TRBV28 to TRBJ1-2; D ambiguous. The germline CDR1 and CDR2 sequences are MDHEN and SYDVKM. The CDR3 runs to 13 residues. Deletions cut 6 bases from V and 8 bases from J, with 16 bases between. The CDR3 coding sequence is TGTGCCAGCAGGCGTGCAGGTTCTCAAGGCTACACCTTC. This translates into CASRRAGSQGYTF.

The V call is TRBV6-1, the J call TRBJ2-7, with a weak D call TRBD2 (5 bases). The germline V gene has CDR1 MNHNS and CDR2 SASEGT. The CDR3 spans 11 residues. V lost 9 bases and J lost 5, with 11 bases in between. In DNA form, the CDR3 reads TGTGCCAGTCTGGACTTCGACGAGCAGTACTTC. This encodes CASLDFDEQYF.

This chain connects TRBV28 to TRBJ2-7; possible D gene TRBD1, 6 bases. Trimming removed 3 bases from V and 0 bases from J, with 15 bases in between. CDR3 length equals 16 residues. Germline V gene data show CDR1 as MDHEN and CDR2 as SYDVKM. CDR3 coding DNA: TGTGCCAGCAGTTTTCAGGGACATCCATTCTCCTACGAGCAGTACTTC. It translates to CASSFQGHPFSYEQYF.

The V and J genes are TRBV19 and TRBJ2-1; TRBD2 agrees at 12 bases. Trimming at V came to 4 bases and at J to 6 bases, leaving 7 bases not matched to a gene. The length of the CDR3 is 16 residues. The V gene's germline CDR1 is LNHDA and CDR2 SQIVND (reference sequence). Here the CDR3 reads CASSTRLAGVSNEQFF. CDR3 nucleotide sequence: TGTGCCAGTAGTACCCGACTAGCGGGAGTTTCCAATGAGCAGTTCTTC.

The chain joins TRBV11-2 to TRBJ2-2; 13 positions agree with TRBD2. The CDR3 is made up of 15 amino acids. Looked up from germline, CDR1 is SGHAT and CDR2 is FQNNGV. Trimming at V came to 4 bases and at J to 6 bases, leaving 2 bases not matched to a gene. The CDR3 reads CASSYTSGRAGELFF. DNA for the CDR3: TGTGCCAGCAGCTATACTAGCGGGAGGGCCGGGGAGCTGTTTTTT.

The genes are TRBV19 and TRBJ2-1; 10 bases map to TRBD2. CDR1 LNHDA and CDR2 SQIVND come from the germline V gene (reference sequence). With V trimmed by 6 bases and J by 8 bases, 10 bases remained unmatched. There are 15 residues in the CDR3. This CDR3 reads CASSPGGTSVYEQFF. The CDR3 DNA is TGTGCCAGTAGCCCCGGAGGGACTAGCGTTTATGAGCAGTTCTTC.

The CDR3: CASSIETGPYGYTF. CDR3 coding DNA: TGTGCCAGTAGTATAGAGACAGGGCCCTATGGCTACACCTTC. V and J are TRBV19 and TRBJ1-2; TRBD1 aligns across 7 bases. Germline V lookup: CDR1 LNHDA, CDR2 SQIVND (reference sequence). The CDR3 is 14 amino acids. The V segment lost 0 bases and the J segment 4 bases; nucleotides outside the gene matches: 2.

The chain joins TRBV5-1 to TRBJ1-1; 7 bases agree with TRBD1. Germline V gene data show CDR1 as SGHRS and CDR2 as YFSETQ. V lost 2 bases to trimming and J lost 1 base; unmatched junction nucleotides: 14. This CDR3 is 18 amino acids long. DNA for the CDR3: TGCGCCAGCAGCTTAACTTACAGGGGTGGGATTACGAACACTGAAGCTTTCTTT. It yields the protein CASSLTYRGGITNTEAFF. The variable domain in full, with the rest retrieved from reference TRBV5-1 and TRBJ1-1, is KAGVTQTPRYLIKTRGQQVTLSCSPISGHRSVSWYQQTPGQGLQFLFEYFSETQRNKGNFPGRFSGRQFSNSRSEMNVSTLELGDSALYLCASSLTYRGGITNTEAFFGQGTRLTVV.

The V gene is TRBV27, the J gene TRBJ1-2, with no clear D. The germline CDR1 and CDR2 sequences are MNHEY and SMNVEV (reference sequence). Trimming removed 5 bases at V and 4 bases at J, with 20 bases between. This CDR3 comprises 16 residues. CDR3 region: CASSPKIVSLLYGYTF. The CDR3 coding sequence is TGTGCCAGCAGTCCCAAAATTGTGTCGCTACTCTATGGCTACACCTTC.

This clone was observed a handful of times. The rearrangement links TRBV19 to TRBJ1-2, with D possibly being TRBD1 (6 bases). This CDR3 is built from 14 residues. Trimming shortened V by 4 bases and J by 4 bases, and 13 bases separated the two germline ends. Per germline, CDR1 LNHDA and CDR2 SQIVND (reference sequence). CDR3 residues: CASSTPGTSYGYTF. The CDR3 region has the DNA TGTGCCAGTAGTACACCCGGGACATCCTATGGCTACACCTTC. Based on the CDR3 plus reference TRBV19 and TRBJ1-2, the full variable domain is DGGITQSPKYLFRKEGQNVTLSCEQNLNHDAMYWYRQDPGQGLRLIYYSQIVNDFQKGDIAEGYSVSREKKESFPLTVTSAQKNPTAFYLCASSTPGTSYGYTFGSGTRLTVV.

The chain is built from TRBV9 and TRBJ2-1; 11 nucleotides match TRBD2. The V gene's germline CDR1 is SGDLS and CDR2 YYNGEE. The CDR3 consists of 15 residues. V was clipped by 4 bases and J by 6 bases; unmatched bases: 6. The CDR3 region is CASSLTSGSLNEQFF. In DNA form, the CDR3 reads TGTGCCAGCAGCCTTACTAGCGGGAGCCTCAATGAGCAGTTCTTC.

This chain uses TRBV15 with TRBJ1-1; TRBD1 matches at 7 bases. Germline CDR1 and CDR2: LNHNV and YYDKDF (reference sequence). The ends lost 1 base at V and 6 bases at J; junction bases unmatched: 5. The CDR3 is 14 amino acids. The CDR3 DNA reads as TGTGCCACCAGCAGAGTTCGACAGGGCGCTGAAGCTTTCTTT. Translating it yields CATSRVRQGAEAFF.

CDR3 in DNA: TGTGCCAGCAGTGGACCGGGACAGGGGCGACCTTTTAACTATGGCTACACCTTC. This encodes CASSGPGQGRPFNYGYTF. The chain couples TRBV6-1 to TRBJ1-2; 10 positions match TRBD1. The CDR3 is 18 amino acids. Germline loops: CDR1 MNHNS, CDR2 SASEGT. V shed 4 bases, J shed 1 base, and the junction held 12 bases outside the gene matches.

The chain has TRBV6-1 and TRBJ2-7; 13 positions match TRBD2. Germline CDR1 is MNHNS and CDR2 is SASEGT. CDR3 length: 16 amino acids. V lost 3 bases, J lost 0 bases, and 2 bases stayed unmatched. This CDR3 is CASSEGLAGYSYEQYF. The CDR3 nucleotides are TGTGCCAGCAGTGAGGGACTAGCGGGATACTCCTACGAGCAGTACTTC.

This clone came up once. The V and J genes are TRBV29-1 and TRBJ2-1; no definite D call. There are 14 residues in the CDR3. Germline V CDR1 and CDR2: SQVTM, ANQGSEA. V lost 7 bases and J lost 2, with 15 bases in between. For the CDR3, the DNA is TGCAGCGCCTCACATCGCGGAGCCTACAATGAGCAGTTCTTC. As protein: CSASHRGAYNEQFF.

Details on this clone: Within the sample, other DNA sequences also encode this same CDR3. The chain joins TRBV29-1 to TRBJ2-1; no clear D gene. The V and J ends lost 2 bases and 3 bases respectively, with 5 bases between them. The CDR3 length is 12 residues. Germline assignment: CDR1 SQVTM and CDR2 ANQGSEA. CDR3 sequence reads: CSVETGYNEQFF. CDR3 DNA: TGCAGCGTTGAAACGGGCTACAATGAGCAGTTCTTC.

The chain couples TRBV19 to TRBJ1-2, with TRBD1 matching 8 bases. V lost 4 bases, J lost 2 bases, and 3 bases stayed unmatched. Germline CDR1 is LNHDA and CDR2 is SQIVND (reference sequence). The CDR3 extends over 14 amino acids. DNA for the CDR3: TGTGCCAGTAGTAGTGGACAGGGCAACTATGGCTACACCTTC. Encoded protein: CASSSGQGNYGYTF.

The chain has TRBV7-9 and TRBJ2-7, with TRBD2 matching over 8 bases. The V gene's germline CDR1 is SEHNR and CDR2 FQNEAQ (reference sequence). CDR3 size: 14 residues. Trimming at V came to 7 bases and at J to 2 bases, leaving 7 bases not matched to a gene. In DNA form, the CDR3 reads TGTGCCAGCACCTGGGGACTAGGTACCTACGAGCAGTACTTC. Residues: CASTWGLGTYEQYF.

The V and J genes are TRBV28 and TRBJ1-3; 7 nucleotides agree with TRBD1. The length of the CDR3 is 17 residues. In germline, CDR1 is MDHEN, CDR2 SYDVKM. Trimming removed 4 bases from V and 0 bases from J; junction bases left unmatched: 9. CDR3 sequence reads: CASSSLRQGPSGNTIYF. The CDR3, as DNA: TGTGCCAGCAGTTCTTTGAGACAGGGACCCTCTGGAAACACCATATATTTT.

The chain joins TRBV2 to TRBJ2-1, with 7 bases lining up with TRBD2. The junction had 13 bases not matched to a gene; V was cut back by 3 bases and J by 2 bases. The CDR3 sequence is 18 residues long. CDR1 is SNHLY and CDR2 is FYNNEI in the germline V gene. Here the CDR3 reads CASSDHQLAYRPYNEQFF. CDR3 sequence (DNA): TGTGCCAGCAGTGATCACCAACTAGCGTATCGCCCCTACAATGAGCAGTTCTTC.